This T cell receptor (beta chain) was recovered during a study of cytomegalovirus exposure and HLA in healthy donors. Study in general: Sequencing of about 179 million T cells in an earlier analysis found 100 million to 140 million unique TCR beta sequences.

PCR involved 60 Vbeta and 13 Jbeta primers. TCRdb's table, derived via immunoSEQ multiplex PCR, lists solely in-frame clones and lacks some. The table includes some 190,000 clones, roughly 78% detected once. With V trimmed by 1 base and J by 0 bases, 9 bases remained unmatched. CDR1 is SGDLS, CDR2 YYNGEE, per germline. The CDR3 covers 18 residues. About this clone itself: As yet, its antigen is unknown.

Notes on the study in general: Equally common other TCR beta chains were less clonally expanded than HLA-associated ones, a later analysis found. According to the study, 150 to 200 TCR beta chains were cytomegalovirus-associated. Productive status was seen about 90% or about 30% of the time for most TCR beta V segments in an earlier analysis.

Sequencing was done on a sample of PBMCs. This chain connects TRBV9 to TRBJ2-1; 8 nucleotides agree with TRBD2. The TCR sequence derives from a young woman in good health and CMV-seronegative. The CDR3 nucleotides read TGTGCCAGCAGCGTAAAGCTGTCAGGACTAGCCTCCTACAATGAGCAGTTCTTC. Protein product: CASSVKLSGLASYNEQFF.